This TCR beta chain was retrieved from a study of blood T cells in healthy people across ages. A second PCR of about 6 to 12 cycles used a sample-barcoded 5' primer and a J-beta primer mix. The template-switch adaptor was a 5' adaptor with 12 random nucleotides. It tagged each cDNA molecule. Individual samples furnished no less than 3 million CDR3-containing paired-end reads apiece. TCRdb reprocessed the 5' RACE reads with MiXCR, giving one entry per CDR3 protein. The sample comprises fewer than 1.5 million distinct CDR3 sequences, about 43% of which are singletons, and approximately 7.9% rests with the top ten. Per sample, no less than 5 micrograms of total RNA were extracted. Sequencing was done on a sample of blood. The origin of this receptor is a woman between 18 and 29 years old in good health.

CDR3 sequence reads: CASSQLASRSYNEQFF. Written as DNA, the CDR3 is TGTGCCAGCAGCCAATTGGCTAGCCGTTCCTACAATGAGCAGTTCTTC. The rearrangement joins TRBV14 to TRBJ2-1, with D perhaps matching TRBD2 (5 bases). The CDR3 covers 16 residues. V gave up 2 bases and J gave up 1 base, with 12 bases separating them. Germline V lookup: CDR1 SGHDN, CDR2 FVKESK.